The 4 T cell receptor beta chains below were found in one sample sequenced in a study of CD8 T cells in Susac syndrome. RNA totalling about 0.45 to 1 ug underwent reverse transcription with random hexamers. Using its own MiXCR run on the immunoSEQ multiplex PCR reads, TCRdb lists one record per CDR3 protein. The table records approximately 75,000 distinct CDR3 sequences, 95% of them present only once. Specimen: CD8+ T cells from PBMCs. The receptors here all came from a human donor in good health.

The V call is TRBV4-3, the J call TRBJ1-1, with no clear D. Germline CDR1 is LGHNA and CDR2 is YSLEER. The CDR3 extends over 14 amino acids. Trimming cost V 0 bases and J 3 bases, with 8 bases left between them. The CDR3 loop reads CASSQDRVYTEAFF. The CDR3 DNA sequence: TGCGCCAGCAGCCAAGATCGGGTGTACACTGAAGCTTTCTTT.

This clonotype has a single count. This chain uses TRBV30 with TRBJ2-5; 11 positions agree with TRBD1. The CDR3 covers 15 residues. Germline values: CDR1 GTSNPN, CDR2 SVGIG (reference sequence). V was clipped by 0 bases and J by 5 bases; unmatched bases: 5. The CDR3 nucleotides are TGTGCCTGGAGTGTAGGGACAGGGGGAGTTGAGACCCAGTACTTC. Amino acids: CAWSVGTGGVETQYF. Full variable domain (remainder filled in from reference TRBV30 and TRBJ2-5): SQTIHQWPATLVQPVGSPLSLECTVEGTSNPNLYWYRQAAGRGLQLLFYSVGIGQISSEVPQNLSASRPQDRQFILSSKKLLLSDSGFYLCAWSVGTGGVETQYFGPGTRLLVL.

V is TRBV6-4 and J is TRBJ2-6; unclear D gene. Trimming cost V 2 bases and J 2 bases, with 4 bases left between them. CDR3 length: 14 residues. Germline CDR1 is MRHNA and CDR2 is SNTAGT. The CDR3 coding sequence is TGTGCCAGCAGTGACAGCGCTGGGGCCAACGTCCTGACTTTC. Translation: CASSDSAGANVLTF.

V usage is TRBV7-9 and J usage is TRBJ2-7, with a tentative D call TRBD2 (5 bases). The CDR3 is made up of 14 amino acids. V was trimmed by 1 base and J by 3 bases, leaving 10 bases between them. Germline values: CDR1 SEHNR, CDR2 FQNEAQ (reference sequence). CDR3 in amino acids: CASSLEGSYYEQYF. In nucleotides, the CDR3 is TGTGCCAGCAGCTTAGAAGGGAGCTACTACGAGCAGTACTTC.